This is a list of T cell receptor beta chains from one sample in a study of OX40 agonist ivuxolimab in advanced cancers. Assay used: immunoSEQ multiplex PCR; TCRdb lists only in-frame clones, some missing. The sample has fewer than 85,000 clones, 80% seen once; the top ten hold 8.2%. Sequencing used CD4+ or CD8+ T cells sorted from blood, obtained in a trial of the OX40 agonist ivuxolimab. All receptors derive from an adult with an advanced solid tumor such as melanoma, head and neck, liver or kidney cancer. The CDR3 runs from the conserved cysteine through the conserved F or W. The order of the fields is CDR3 DNA, CDR3 protein, D gene, J gene, V gene, clone size. A D gene is named only where the DNA matches it firmly. Rows give clone size only sometimes, using once, few, many, or a class for an expanded clone.

cdr3_nt: TGCGCCAGCAGGGACAGCTCTGGAAACACCATATATTTT; cdr3_aa: CASRDSSGNTIYF; d_call: .; j_call: TRBJ1-3; v_call: TRBV10-1; clone_size: .
cdr3_nt: TGTGCCAGCAATCCTAGCTTGGGGCTAGCGACCTACAATGAGCAGTTCTTC; cdr3_aa: CASNPSLGLATYNEQFF; d_call: .; j_call: TRBJ2-1; v_call: TRBV5-6; clone_size: .
cdr3_nt: TGTGCCAGCAGTGACGGGACTACGGCCACAGATACGCAGTATTTT; cdr3_aa: CASSDGTTATDTQYF; d_call: TRBD2; j_call: TRBJ2-3; v_call: TRBV6-4; clone_size: .
cdr3_nt: TGTGCCAGCAGTGAAAACCGGGACCTACGAGAGCAGTACTTC; cdr3_aa: CASSENRDLREQYF; d_call: .; j_call: TRBJ2-7; v_call: TRBV6-1; clone_size: .
cdr3_nt: TGCGCCAGCAGCCAAGAACCGGGTGTGGGGGCCGAGCAGTACTTC; cdr3_aa: CASSQEPGVGAEQYF; d_call: .; j_call: TRBJ2-7; v_call: TRBV4-1; clone_size: .
cdr3_nt: TGTGCCAGCAGCTACCGGACTAGCGGTTACGAGCAGTACTTC; cdr3_aa: CASSYRTSGYEQYF; d_call: TRBD2; j_call: TRBJ2-7; v_call: TRBV7-8; clone_size: medium-sized
cdr3_nt: TGTGCCAGCGCCGGAACAAGGAACACTGAAGCTTTCTTT; cdr3_aa: CASAGTRNTEAFF; d_call: .; j_call: TRBJ1-1; v_call: TRBV6-1; clone_size: .
cdr3_nt: TGTGCCAGCAGCTTAGGCGGTGGGGAAACCGGGGAGCTGTTTTTT; cdr3_aa: CASSLGGGETGELFF; d_call: .; j_call: TRBJ2-2; v_call: TRBV11-3; clone_size: .
cdr3_nt: TGTGCCAGCAGTGGTCGACAGGGGTTGGGGGGCTACACCTTC; cdr3_aa: CASSGRQGLGGYTF; d_call: TRBD1; j_call: TRBJ1-2; v_call: TRBV6-1; clone_size: once
cdr3_nt: TGCGCCAGCAGCTTCGGGGACACACAAGAGACCCAGTACTTC; cdr3_aa: CASSFGDTQETQYF; d_call: .; j_call: TRBJ2-5; v_call: TRBV5-1; clone_size: .
cdr3_nt: TGTGCCAGCCGAACAGGTTGGGATCAGCCCCAGCATTTT; cdr3_aa: CASRTGWDQPQHF; d_call: .; j_call: TRBJ1-5; v_call: TRBV6-1; clone_size: .
cdr3_nt: TGTGCCTGGAGTCCAATTGGGACTAGCGGTTCCTACGAGCAGTACTTC; cdr3_aa: CAWSPIGTSGSYEQYF; d_call: TRBD2; j_call: TRBJ2-7; v_call: TRBV30; clone_size: .
cdr3_nt: TGTGCCAGCAGCAGCCAGGGTAGGGCCGGGGAGCTGTTTTTT; cdr3_aa: CASSSQGRAGELFF; d_call: .; j_call: TRBJ2-2; v_call: TRBV2; clone_size: .
cdr3_nt: TGTGCCAGTACCGCGGACCTCGGGGAAAAACTGTTTTTT; cdr3_aa: CASTADLGEKLFF; d_call: .; j_call: TRBJ1-4; v_call: TRBV19; clone_size: .
cdr3_nt: TGTGCCAGCAGTGCTACCTGGGGGGGCGAGCAGTACTTC; cdr3_aa: CASSATWGGEQYF; d_call: TRBD2; j_call: TRBJ2-7; v_call: TRBV2; clone_size: .
cdr3_nt: TGTGCCAGCAGTTTATTAGTCGGGACAGGGTTGACCGGGGAGCTGTTTTTT; cdr3_aa: CASSLLVGTGLTGELFF; d_call: TRBD1; j_call: TRBJ2-2; v_call: TRBV28; clone_size: .
cdr3_nt: TGTGCCAGCAGCTCGGGGGTAGACAATGAGCAGTTCTTC; cdr3_aa: CASSSGVDNEQFF; d_call: .; j_call: TRBJ2-1; v_call: TRBV7-3; clone_size: .
cdr3_nt: TGTGCCAGCAGCGAAAAACAGGGGGCGGGATCGGACATTCAGTACTTC; cdr3_aa: CASSEKQGAGSDIQYF; d_call: TRBD1; j_call: TRBJ2-4; v_call: TRBV6-1; clone_size: .
cdr3_nt: TGTGCCAGCACCCCTAGCGGGAGGCCTGCCGAGACCCAGTACTTC; cdr3_aa: CASTPSGRPAETQYF; d_call: TRBD2; j_call: TRBJ2-5; v_call: TRBV27; clone_size: few
cdr3_nt: TGTGCCAGCAGTGAACAACGTGGGACGTTCAATGGCTACACCTTC; cdr3_aa: CASSEQRGTFNGYTF; d_call: .; j_call: TRBJ1-2; v_call: TRBV2; clone_size: .
cdr3_nt: TGTGCCAGCAGCTTGCCGACTCGCGGGCGTGACACAGATACGCAGTATTTT; cdr3_aa: CASSLPTRGRDTDTQYF; d_call: .; j_call: TRBJ2-3; v_call: TRBV5-6; clone_size: .
cdr3_nt: TGTGCCTGGAGTGTACCCCTTAACTATGGCTACACCTTC; cdr3_aa: CAWSVPLNYGYTF; d_call: .; j_call: TRBJ1-2; v_call: TRBV30; clone_size: few
cdr3_nt: TGTGCCAGCAGCTCCGTGAATACAGGGAGCACTGAAGCTTTCTTT; cdr3_aa: CASSSVNTGSTEAFF; d_call: .; j_call: TRBJ1-1; v_call: TRBV7-2; clone_size: few
cdr3_nt: TGTGCCAGCAGCTTGGGCGGGAGCGTCTACAATGAGCAGTTCTTC; cdr3_aa: CASSLGGSVYNEQFF; d_call: TRBD2; j_call: TRBJ2-1; v_call: TRBV5-4; clone_size: .
cdr3_nt: TGTGCCAGCAGTGAACCGACAGGGCCCACTGAAGCTTTCTTT; cdr3_aa: CASSEPTGPTEAFF; d_call: TRBD1; j_call: TRBJ1-1; v_call: TRBV6-1; clone_size: .
cdr3_nt: TGCGCCAGCAGCTTGGTCCAGGGTAATTCACCCCTCCACTTT; cdr3_aa: CASSLVQGNSPLHF; d_call: .; j_call: TRBJ1-6; v_call: TRBV5-1; clone_size: .
cdr3_nt: TGTGCCAGCTCACCTCAGGGATCCACCGGGGAGCTGTTTTTT; cdr3_aa: CASSPQGSTGELFF; d_call: .; j_call: TRBJ2-2; v_call: TRBV18; clone_size: .
cdr3_nt: TGTGCCAGCAGCAAAGGGACAGGGGGAAAGACTGAAGCTTTCTTT; cdr3_aa: CASSKGTGGKTEAFF; d_call: TRBD1; j_call: TRBJ1-1; v_call: TRBV5-8; clone_size: .
cdr3_nt: TGCACTCAAACACCGATGGGTGAGCAGTTCTTC; cdr3_aa: CTQTPMGEQFF; d_call: .; j_call: TRBJ2-1; v_call: TRBV20-1; clone_size: .
cdr3_nt: TGTGCCAGCAGTGAACTCGGGACTAGCGACTTCACAGATACGCAGTATTTT; cdr3_aa: CASSELGTSDFTDTQYF; d_call: TRBD2; j_call: TRBJ2-3; v_call: TRBV2; clone_size: .
cdr3_nt: TGTGCCAGCAGCTTGCGGCCAGGACCCACAGATACGCAGTATTTT; cdr3_aa: CASSLRPGPTDTQYF; d_call: .; j_call: TRBJ2-3; v_call: TRBV5-6; clone_size: .
cdr3_nt: TGTGCCAGTAGTATAGATCTATGGGAGGGGAACAGAGCTTTCTTT; cdr3_aa: CASSIDLWEGNRAFF; d_call: .; j_call: TRBJ1-1; v_call: TRBV19; clone_size: .
cdr3_nt: TGTGCCAGCAGCTCGACAGCTTACGAGCAGTACTTC; cdr3_aa: CASSSTAYEQYF; d_call: .; j_call: TRBJ2-7; v_call: TRBV7-9; clone_size: .
cdr3_nt: TGTGCCAGCAGCTTAGGGGACAGCTTGGAATATTTT; cdr3_aa: CASSLGDSLEYF; d_call: TRBD1; j_call: TRBJ2-3; v_call: TRBV7-2; clone_size: .
cdr3_nt: TGTGCCAGCCGCCCCCCCAGGGGGAAGCCGGGCTATGGCTACACCTTC; cdr3_aa: CASRPPRGKPGYGYTF; d_call: TRBD1; j_call: TRBJ1-2; v_call: TRBV7-2; clone_size: .
cdr3_nt: TGTGCCAGCAGCAGACAGGGGGCTTCGGGCACAGATACGCAGTATTTT; cdr3_aa: CASSRQGASGTDTQYF; d_call: TRBD1; j_call: TRBJ2-3; v_call: TRBV2; clone_size: .
cdr3_nt: TGCGCCAGCAGCTTGAGGGGGCCAGACACTGAAGCTTTCTTT; cdr3_aa: CASSLRGPDTEAFF; d_call: TRBD1; j_call: TRBJ1-1; v_call: TRBV5-1; clone_size: .
cdr3_nt: TGTGCCAGCAGTAGCACAGGGGGCGCATCCTACGAGCAGTACTTC; cdr3_aa: CASSSTGGASYEQYF; d_call: TRBD1; j_call: TRBJ2-7; v_call: TRBV27; clone_size: .
cdr3_nt: TGTGCCAGCAGACGGGGCTCCGGGGGCCAAGAGACCCAGTACTTC; cdr3_aa: CASRRGSGGQETQYF; d_call: .; j_call: TRBJ2-5; v_call: TRBV7-2; clone_size: .
cdr3_nt: TGTGCCATCAGTGAGGGACAGGGTTTGAGTTCACCCCTCCACTTT; cdr3_aa: CAISEGQGLSSPLHF; d_call: TRBD1; j_call: TRBJ1-6; v_call: TRBV10-3; clone_size: .
cdr3_nt: TGTGCCAGCAGTTTGGAAGGGGGGCAGACACCCCTCCACTTT; cdr3_aa: CASSLEGGQTPLHF; d_call: .; j_call: TRBJ1-6; v_call: TRBV2; clone_size: once
cdr3_nt: TGTGCCAGCAGCCTGACAGGGGGTAGCAATCAGCCCCAGCATTTT; cdr3_aa: CASSLTGGSNQPQHF; d_call: TRBD1; j_call: TRBJ1-5; v_call: TRBV5-5; clone_size: .
cdr3_nt: TGTGCCAGCAGCTTGGACAGAATAACCGGGGAGCTGTTTTTT; cdr3_aa: CASSLDRITGELFF; d_call: .; j_call: TRBJ2-2; v_call: TRBV11-2; clone_size: .
cdr3_nt: TGTGCCAGTAGTATTACAGGGAAAGACTCACCCCTCCACTTT; cdr3_aa: CASSITGKDSPLHF; d_call: .; j_call: TRBJ1-6; v_call: TRBV19; clone_size: .
cdr3_nt: TGTGCCAGCAGCTTGAGGGCCGGGGAGCTGTTTTTT; cdr3_aa: CASSLRAGELFF; d_call: .; j_call: TRBJ2-2; v_call: TRBV7-9; clone_size: .
cdr3_nt: TGCAGCGTTGTATCCCGCGGTGGGGGGGCCTTCTTT; cdr3_aa: CSVVSRGGGAFF; d_call: .; j_call: TRBJ1-1; v_call: TRBV29-1; clone_size: .
cdr3_nt: TGTGCCAGCAGTCCCCAAGACGGACAGGGGTATGGCTACACCTTC; cdr3_aa: CASSPQDGQGYGYTF; d_call: TRBD1; j_call: TRBJ1-2; v_call: TRBV6-5; clone_size: .